This paragraph covers one TCR beta chain sequence. These data belong to a study of T cell responses to AZD1222 COVID-19 vaccine. The length of the CDR3 is 15 residues. V was cut by 0 bases and J by 2 bases, with 9 bases left in between. Per the germline V gene, CDR1 is SGHRS and CDR2 is YFSETQ. Sequencing was performed with immunoSEQ multiplex PCR; in TCRdb, only in-frame clones are kept and a portion is missing. The sample includes around 140,000 clones, 65% to 90% of them seen just once. Sequenced here: peripheral blood, sampled on day 0 of AZD1222 vaccination. This sequence was found in an adult in good health. V gene TRBV5-1 combines with J gene TRBJ1-3; D might be TRBD1 (6 bases). The chain's CDR3 is CASSLEGGAGNTIYF. In nucleotides, the CDR3 is TGCGCCAGCAGCTTGGAGGGGGGAGCTGGAAACACCATATATTTT.